This T cell receptor (beta chain) was recorded in a study of OX40 agonist ivuxolimab in advanced cancers. Overall study context: In this trial design, patients received ivuxolimab intravenously at 0.01 to 10 mg/kg every 2 weeks. Dose-escalation patients suffered from hepatocellular carcinoma, melanoma, renal cell or head and neck cancer.

Here immunoSEQ multiplex PCR was the method, and the copy in TCRdb shows in-frame clones only, minus some. The sample has roughly 110,000 clones, over 75% seen once. From germline, CDR1 is ENHRY and CDR2 SYGVKD. This CDR3 has 14 residues. As to this clone: The junction departs from germline at one end; a sequencing error may be responsible.

This sequence originates from an adult with an advanced solid tumor such as melanoma, head and neck, liver or kidney cancer. The source material was CD4+ or CD8+ T cells sorted from blood, sampled in a trial of the OX40 agonist ivuxolimab. The rearrangement joins TRBV10-3 to TRBJ2-5, with D hard to call. CDR3 nucleotides: TGTGCCATCAGAGAGTCGGCCGGACGAGAGACCCAGTACTTC. It yields the protein CAIRESAGRETQYF.